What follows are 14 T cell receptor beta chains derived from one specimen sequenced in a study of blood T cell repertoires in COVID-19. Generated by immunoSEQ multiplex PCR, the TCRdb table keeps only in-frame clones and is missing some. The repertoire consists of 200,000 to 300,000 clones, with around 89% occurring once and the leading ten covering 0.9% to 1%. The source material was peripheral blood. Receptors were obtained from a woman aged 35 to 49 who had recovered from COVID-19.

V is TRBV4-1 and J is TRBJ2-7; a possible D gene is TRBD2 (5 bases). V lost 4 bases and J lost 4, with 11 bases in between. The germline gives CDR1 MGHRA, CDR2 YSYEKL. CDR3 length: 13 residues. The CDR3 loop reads CASSPGPGYEQYF. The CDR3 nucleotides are TGCGCCAGCAGCCCAGGCCCGGGGTACGAGCAGTACTTC.

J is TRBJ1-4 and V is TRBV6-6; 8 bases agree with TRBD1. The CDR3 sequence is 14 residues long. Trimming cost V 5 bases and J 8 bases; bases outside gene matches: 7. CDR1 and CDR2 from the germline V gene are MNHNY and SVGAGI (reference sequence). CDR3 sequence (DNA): TGTGCCAGCAGTACCGGACAGGGCGGCGAAAAACTGTTTTTT. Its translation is CASSTGQGGEKLFF.

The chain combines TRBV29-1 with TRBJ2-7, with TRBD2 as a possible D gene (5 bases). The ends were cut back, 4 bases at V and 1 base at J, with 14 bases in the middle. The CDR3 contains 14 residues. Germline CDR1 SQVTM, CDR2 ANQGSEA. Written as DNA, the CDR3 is TGCAGCGTTGTGACCCGGGGTAGGTCCTACGAGCAGTACTTC. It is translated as CSVVTRGRSYEQYF.

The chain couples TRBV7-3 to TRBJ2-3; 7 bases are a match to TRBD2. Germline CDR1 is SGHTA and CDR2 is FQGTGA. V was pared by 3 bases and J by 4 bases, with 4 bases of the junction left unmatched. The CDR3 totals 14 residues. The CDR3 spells CASSFGSGADTQYF. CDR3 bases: TGTGCCAGCAGCTTCGGGAGCGGGGCAGATACGCAGTATTTT.

CDR3 protein: CATSDPPRDEQFF. The CDR3, as DNA: TGTGCCACCAGTGACCCCCCGCGGGATGAGCAGTTCTTC. J is TRBJ2-1 and V is TRBV24-1, with D perhaps matching TRBD2 (5 bases). With 4 bases removed from V and 8 bases from J, the gap between germline ends came to 11 bases. This CDR3 has 13 amino acids. Germline CDR1 is KGHDR and CDR2 is SFDVKD.

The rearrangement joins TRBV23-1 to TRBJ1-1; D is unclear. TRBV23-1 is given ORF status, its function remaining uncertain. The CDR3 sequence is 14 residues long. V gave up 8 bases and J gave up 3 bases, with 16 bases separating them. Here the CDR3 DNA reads TGCGCCAGCGGGCCAGTACGGGAGGACACTGAAGCTTTCTTT. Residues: CASGPVREDTEAFF.

The CDR3 protein is CASGPPPSYEQYF. The DNA of the CDR3 is TGTGCCAGCGGCCCCCCGCCCTCCTACGAGCAGTACTTC. The chain is built from TRBV25-1 and TRBJ2-7; no clear D gene. Looked up from germline, CDR1 is MGHDK and CDR2 is SYGVNS. V lost 8 bases, J lost 0 bases, and 11 bases lay in between. There are 13 residues in the CDR3.

The CDR3 coding sequence is TGTGCCAGCAGTCTCAGGGGACGCGGCACCGGGGAGCTGTTTTTT. Residues: CASSLRGRGTGELFF. The J gene is TRBJ2-2, the V gene TRBV3-1 (or the pseudogene TRBV3-2); D may be TRBD1 (6 bases). Germline V gene data show CDR1 as LGHDT and CDR2 as YNNKEL (reference sequence). The germline V and J ends were trimmed by 6 bases and 4 bases, with 15 bases remaining between them. CDR3 size: 15 residues.

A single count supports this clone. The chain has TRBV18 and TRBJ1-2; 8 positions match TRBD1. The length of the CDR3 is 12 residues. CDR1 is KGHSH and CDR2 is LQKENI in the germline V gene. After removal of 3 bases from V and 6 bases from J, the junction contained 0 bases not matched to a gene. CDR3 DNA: TGTGCCAGCTCACCGGACAGGGATGGCTACACCTTC. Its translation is CASSPDRDGYTF.

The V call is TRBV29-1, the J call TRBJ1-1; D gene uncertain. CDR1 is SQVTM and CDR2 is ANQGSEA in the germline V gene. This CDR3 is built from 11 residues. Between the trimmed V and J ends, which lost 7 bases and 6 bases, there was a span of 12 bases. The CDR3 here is CSAHSGAEAFF. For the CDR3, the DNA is TGCAGCGCCCACAGCGGGGCTGAAGCTTTCTTT.

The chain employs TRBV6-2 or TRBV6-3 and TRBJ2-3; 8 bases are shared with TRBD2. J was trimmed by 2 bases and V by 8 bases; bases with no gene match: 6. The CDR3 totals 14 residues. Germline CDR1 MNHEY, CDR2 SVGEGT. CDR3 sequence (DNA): TGTGCCAGCCGCCGAGCGGGAGCCACAGATACGCAGTATTTT. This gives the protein CASRRAGATDTQYF.

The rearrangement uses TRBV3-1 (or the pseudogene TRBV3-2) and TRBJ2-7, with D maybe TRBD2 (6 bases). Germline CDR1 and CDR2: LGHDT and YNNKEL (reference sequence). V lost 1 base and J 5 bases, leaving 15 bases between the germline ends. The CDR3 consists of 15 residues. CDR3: CASSQGEEMENEQYF. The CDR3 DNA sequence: TGTGCCAGCAGCCAAGGGGAGGAGATGGAGAACGAGCAGTACTTC.

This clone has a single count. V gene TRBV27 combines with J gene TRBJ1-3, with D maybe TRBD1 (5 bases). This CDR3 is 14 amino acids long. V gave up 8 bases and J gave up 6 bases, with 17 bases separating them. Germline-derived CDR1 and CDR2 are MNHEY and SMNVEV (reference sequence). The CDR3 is CASRSAGRQNTIYF. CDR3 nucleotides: TGTGCCAGCCGATCTGCGGGGCGGCAAAACACCATATATTTT.

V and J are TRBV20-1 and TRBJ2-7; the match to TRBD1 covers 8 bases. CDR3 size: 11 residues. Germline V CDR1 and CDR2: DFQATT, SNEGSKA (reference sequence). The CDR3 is CSPKQGDEQYF. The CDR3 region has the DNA TGCAGCCCGAAACAGGGGGACGAGCAGTACTTC.